The rows below give T cell receptor beta chains drawn from one sample of a study of beta chain features in type 1 diabetes. Sequenced by immunoSEQ multiplex PCR; TCRdb stores in-frame clones only, minus some. The repertoire consists of fewer than 15,000 clones, with about half occurring once and the leading ten covering around 0.89%. The sample comprised stem cell memory CD4+ T cells from blood. Source of these receptors: a young man in good health. The CDR3 runs from the conserved cysteine through the conserved F or W. The D gene is left open where the match is weak. Some rows have no size entry. The others give once, few or many, or a class for an expanded clone.

d_gene	abundance	j_gene	v_gene	CDR3nt	CDR3aa
TRBD1	few	TRBJ2-7	TRBV2	TGTGCCAGCAGTGCAGGGGGCGCGCCCTACGAGCAGTACTTC	CASSAGGAPYEQYF
.	.	TRBJ2-5	TRBV4-3	TGCGCCAGCAGCCAAGGACAAACCCAAGAGACCCAGTACTTC	CASSQGQTQETQYF
TRBD1	few	TRBJ1-5	TRBV7-9	TGTGCCAGCAGTTTCGCGGGTGGACAGGGTAGCAATCAGCCCCAGCATTTT	CASSFAGGQGSNQPQHF
TRBD1	.	TRBJ1-2	TRBV30	TGTGCCTGGAGTGGGACAGGGTTGAGTGGCTACACCTTC	CAWSGTGLSGYTF
TRBD2	.	TRBJ2-1	TRBV11-2	TGTGCCAGCAGCTGGACTAGCGGGGACGACAATGAGCAGTTCTTC	CASSWTSGDDNEQFF
.	.	TRBJ1-1	TRBV7-8	TGTGCCAGCAGTGGAAGGGAGTGGGCAGGAACTGAAGCTTTCTTT	CASSGREWAGTEAFF
.	.	TRBJ1-4	TRBV21-1	TGTGCCAGCAGCCCTCGGGACAGGGGTGATGAAAAACTGTTTTTT	CASSPRDRGDEKLFF
.	few	TRBJ1-5	TRBV6-5	TGTGCCAGCAGTTCAGGGGATGGCAATCAGCCCCAGCATTTT	CASSSGDGNQPQHF
TRBD1	.	TRBJ2-7	TRBV28	TGTGCCAGCAGTACAGGGGGCTCTCCCTACGAGCAGTACTTC	CASSTGGSPYEQYF
TRBD2	.	TRBJ2-1	TRBV30	TGTGCCTGGAGTGCGCGGGGGGGTGAGCAGTTCTTC	CAWSARGGEQFF
TRBD2	.	TRBJ2-7	TRBV14	TGTGCCAGCAGCCTAGCGGGGGGAACCTACGAGCAGTACTTC	CASSLAGGTYEQYF
.	.	TRBJ2-7	TRBV7-2	TGTGCCAGCAGCTTAGTGGGCGGGCAGGGGGGCTACGAGCAGTACTTC	CASSLVGGQGGYEQYF
.	few	TRBJ2-1	TRBV14	TGTGCCAGCAGCCAGGGCTTTGAGAATGAGCAGTTCTTC	CASSQGFENEQFF
TRBD1	.	TRBJ1-5	TRBV7-2	TGTGCCAGCAGCGGGGACAGAAATCAGCCCCAGCATTTT	CASSGDRNQPQHF
TRBD1	few	TRBJ2-7	TRBV5-1	TGCGCCAGCAGCCCAGGGACAGTGACAACCGGCGAGCAGTACTTC	CASSPGTVTTGEQYF
TRBD1	few	TRBJ1-2	TRBV7-2	TGTGCCAGCAGCTTAGGACAGGGGATTATGGGCTACACCTTC	CASSLGQGIMGYTF
TRBD1	.	TRBJ2-7	TRBV30	TGTGCCTGTTCGAATGGACAGGGAACCTACGAGCAGTACTTC	CACSNGQGTYEQYF
TRBD2	few	TRBJ2-1	TRBV29-1	TGCAGCGCTCGAGTGACAGCGGGGGGTTACAATGAGCAGTTCTTC	CSARVTAGGYNEQFF
.	.	TRBJ2-4	TRBV5-4	TGTGCCAGCAGCTTGGGAATGGGGGGTGCCAAAAACATTCAGTACTTC	CASSLGMGGAKNIQYF
TRBD1	few	TRBJ1-5	TRBV7-9	TGTGCCAGCAGCCAGGACAGGAGGAATCAGCCCCAGCATTTT	CASSQDRRNQPQHF
.	.	TRBJ2-7	TRBV18	TGTGCCAGCTCACCACCGAGGGTTGGAGTGGACGAGCAGTACTTC	CASSPPRVGVDEQYF
TRBD2	.	TRBJ2-5	TRBV7-8	TGTGCCAGCAGCTTCAGGGATAGCGGGGGAGAGACCCAGTACTTC	CASSFRDSGGETQYF
.	.	TRBJ1-6	TRBV5-4	TGTGCCAGCAGCTTGGACTTCCCTTCACCCCTCCACTTT	CASSLDFPSPLHF
.	few	TRBJ2-3	TRBV7-3	TGTGCCAGCAGCTTAACCCCAACATCGGGAGATACGCAGTATTTT	CASSLTPTSGDTQYF
.	.	TRBJ2-6	TRBV10-3	TGTGCCATCAGTGAGAATTCAGGGGCCAACGTCCTGACTTTC	CAISENSGANVLTF
.	few	TRBJ1-6	TRBV25-1	TGTGCCAGCAGTGAAGGGGGGGGGACCTATAATTCACCCCTCCACTTT	CASSEGGGTYNSPLHF
.	.	TRBJ1-2	TRBV18	TGTGCCAGCTCACCAGCAGGACAGCCAAACTATGGCTACACCTTC	CASSPAGQPNYGYTF
TRBD2	few	TRBJ2-1	TRBV4-1	TGCGCCAGCAGGCCGACTAGCGGGGGTGATTCCTACAATGAGCAGTTCTTC	CASRPTSGGDSYNEQFF
TRBD2	.	TRBJ2-1	TRBV11-3	TGTGCCAGCAGCTCGGGACTAGCAAACCATGAGCAGTTCTTC	CASSSGLANHEQFF
TRBD1	.	TRBJ1-5	TRBV10-3	TGTGCCATCAGTGAGGGGACAGGCAATCAGCCCCAGCATTTT	CAISEGTGNQPQHF
TRBD2	few	TRBJ2-4	TRBV15	TGTGCCACCAGCAGAGACGGGACTAGCGGGGTTCAGTACTTC	CATSRDGTSGVQYF
.	.	TRBJ1-3	TRBV15	TGTGCCACCAGCAGGACCACAGGGTCCTCTGGAAACACCATATATTTT	CATSRTTGSSGNTIYF
TRBD2	.	TRBJ2-3	TRBV7-9	TGTGCCAGCAGCCCATGGCCTAGCGGAAGCACAGATACGCAGTATTTT	CASSPWPSGSTDTQYF
TRBD1	.	TRBJ1-6	TRBV18	TGTGCCAGCTCACCCGGGACAGGGAATTCACCCCTCCACTTT	CASSPGTGNSPLHF
TRBD1	.	TRBJ2-2	TRBV2	TGTGCCAGCAGTGAACTAGGGACAGGGAACACCGGGGAGCTGTTTTTT	CASSELGTGNTGELFF
.	few	TRBJ2-1	TRBV7-9	TGTGCCAGCAGCTTGGCGGGCGGAGAGCAGTTCTTC	CASSLAGGEQFF
.	.	TRBJ2-1	TRBV7-8	TGTGCCAGCAGCTTCGAGGGTTACAATGAGCAGTTCTTC	CASSFEGYNEQFF
TRBD2	.	TRBJ2-5	TRBV19	TGTGCCAGTAGTACCGGGACTAGCGGGGGGCAAGAGACCCAGTACTTC	CASSTGTSGGQETQYF
.	.	TRBJ1-5	TRBV7-6	TGTGCCAGCAGCTTATACTCGGGCAATCAGCCCCAGCATTTT	CASSLYSGNQPQHF
TRBD2	few	TRBJ2-7	TRBV4-3	TGCGCCAGCAGCCAGACATTCACTAGCGGGGGCGAGCAGTACTTC	CASSQTFTSGGEQYF
TRBD2	.	TRBJ2-1	TRBV4-3	TGCGCCAGCAGCCCCCGACTAGCGGGTGACTACAATGAGCAGTTCTTC	CASSPRLAGDYNEQFF
.	.	TRBJ2-7	TRBV30	TGTGCCTGGAGTGTACGACAGGTTCCCTACGAGCAGTACTTC	CAWSVRQVPYEQYF
.	.	TRBJ2-3	TRBV5-4	TGTGCCAGCAGCTTGAGGCAGCGGACTTCCACAGATACGCAGTATTTT	CASSLRQRTSTDTQYF
TRBD2	.	TRBJ2-1	TRBV5-1	TGCGCCAGCAGAACTAGCGGGGGTCACAATGAGCAGTTCTTC	CASRTSGGHNEQFF
TRBD1	.	TRBJ2-7	TRBV27	TGTGCCAGCAGGGAACCGGGACAGGGGGCTTACGAGCAGTACTTC	CASREPGQGAYEQYF
.	few	TRBJ1-1	TRBV27	TGTGCCAGCAGTTTATTAGGTCTCGGGTTAGACACTGAAGCTTTCTTT	CASSLLGLGLDTEAFF